One TCR beta chain is described in this entry. This entry belongs to a study of blood T cell repertoires in COVID-19. Study at large: Samples taken during acute and convalescent COVID-19 were collected in the United States, Italy and Spain. The cDNA or gDNA used as material had been derived from T cells, B-cell-depleted T cells, or PBMCs.

Authors' methods: It was from reference gene primer amplification that nucleated cell counts were estimated. TCRdb's copy holds only in-frame clones and misses some; the assay was immunoSEQ multiplex PCR. V and J calls and clone size are copied from that table; D and trimming were computed from the DNA. The data contain 300,000 or so clones, 70% to 90% of them singletons. Germline trimming cut 2 bases from V and 10 bases from J; bases unmatched to any gene: 5. Germline CDR1 and CDR2: SGHRS and YFSETQ. The CDR3 runs 12 residues. Sequenced input: peripheral blood. The receptor's source is a man aged 65 to 85 with acute or convalescent COVID-19. The J gene is TRBJ1-2, the V gene TRBV5-1, with 7 bases identical to TRBD1. The CDR3 DNA sequence: TGCGCCAGCAGCTTCGACAGGGAAGACTACACCTTC. Amino acid sequence: CASSFDREDYTF.